These T cell receptor beta chains were read from a single sample in a study of TIL therapy for anti-PD-1-resistant metastatic lung cancer. The table came from immunoSEQ multiplex PCR; TCRdb's copy has only in-frame clones and leaves some out. The sample consists of approximately 95,000 clones, approximately 65% of them appearing once. The sequenced sample was tumor tissue, obtained at baseline. The origin of the receptors is a person between 25 and 79 years old with non-small cell lung cancer. The conserved cysteine and the conserved F or W are not part of the CDR3 here. The D gene is left open where the match is weak.

cdr3_length j_call v_call d_call cdr3_aa
13 TRBJ1-4 TRBV30 NA AWSAGLRLTEKLF
13 TRBJ2-3 TRBV7-9 TRBD2 ASSKAGAGLDTQY
10 TRBJ1-2 TRBV9 TRBD1 ASSVQGGGYT
13 TRBJ2-3 TRBV30 TRBD2 AWSVLAGTTDTQY
11 TRBJ1-1 TRBV28 NA ASRAGAGTEAF
14 TRBJ2-3 TRBV5-8 NA ASSLATGGRTDTQY
16 TRBJ1-1 TRBV21-1 NA ASSKEKKLAGLLYEAF
10 TRBJ2-7 TRBV3-1/TRBV3-2 TRBD1 ASRGQLGEQY
13 TRBJ2-1 TRBV19 TRBD1 ASSMGGTVYNEQF
10 TRBJ2-1 TRBV24-1 NA AAGQGGNEQF
11 TRBJ2-3 TRBV4-3 NA ASSQLGADTQY
11 TRBJ2-3 TRBV29-1 NA SVGSTLTDTQY
13 TRBJ2-1 TRBV5-1 TRBD2 ASRPASGGDNEQF
16 TRBJ2-7 TRBV4-3 NA ASSQGLMLWGSSYEQY
14 TRBJ2-5 TRBV19 NA ASSIGSRVGQETQY
13 TRBJ1-3 TRBV30 NA AWSVLRGSGNTIY
10 TRBJ1-5 TRBV6-2/TRBV6-3 NA ASSYSLRPQH
11 TRBJ2-1 TRBV4-1 NA ASSQDRAREQF
12 TRBJ2-2 TRBV10-3 TRBD2 ATSGTVPDGELF
13 TRBJ2-2 TRBV6-2/TRBV6-3 NA ASSYVTGRTGELF
11 TRBJ1-2 TRBV19 TRBD1 ASSILGTDGYT
10 TRBJ1-2 TRBV6-6 NA ASSPGEVGYT
11 TRBJ1-2 TRBV4-1 NA ASSQTDRGGYT
13 TRBJ2-1 TRBV6-5 TRBD2 ASSSPGLGGNEQF
15 TRBJ2-6 TRBV7-3 NA ASSLQGPLSGANVLT
12 TRBJ1-1 TRBV7-8 NA ASSTALGGTEAF
10 TRBJ2-7 TRBV2 NA ASSGRDYEQY
12 TRBJ2-3 TRBV6-5 NA ASSYVGGTDTQY
10 TRBJ2-3 TRBV18 NA ASSPQGDTQY
14 TRBJ2-5 TRBV7-2 TRBD2 ASSYSGRTAGETQY
9 TRBJ2-2 TRBV29-1 NA SVSRPGELF
14 TRBJ1-5 TRBV3-1/TRBV3-2 NA ASSQGDMAFNQPQH
14 TRBJ1-1 TRBV10-3 TRBD1 AISGAGRTGGTEAF
14 TRBJ2-5 TRBV4-2 TRBD2 ASSQDLGLAVETQY
9 TRBJ1-2 TRBV6-2/TRBV6-3 NA ASSQGNGYT
11 TRBJ1-6 TRBV10-3 NA AISESWNSPLH
12 TRBJ1-3 TRBV24-1 NA ATSSGRSGNTIY
14 TRBJ1-5 TRBV7-2 NA ASSLDNSNRNQPQH
11 TRBJ1-2 TRBV7-8 NA ASRWGPGSGYT
14 TRBJ2-7 TRBV6-6 TRBD2 ASSYAGTSGSYEQY
15 TRBJ2-7 TRBV27 TRBD2 ASSLRLAGAETYEQY
11 TRBJ2-2 TRBV6-1 NA ASSEIRGGELF
10 TRBJ1-1 TRBV30 TRBD1 ALQGQNTEAF
12 TRBJ2-3 TRBV6-6 NA ASSKVAGADTQY
14 TRBJ2-4 TRBV7-9 NA ASSLMGALAKNIQY
12 TRBJ1-4 TRBV19 TRBD1 ASSTGGSNEKLF
13 TRBJ2-2 TRBV14 NA ASSQGSGRSGELF
11 TRBJ1-3 TRBV7-8 NA ASSPRGGNTIY
13 TRBJ1-5 TRBV28 NA ASSFGGNSNQPQH
14 TRBJ1-1 TRBV27 TRBD1 ASSFLGQGVEPEAF
14 TRBJ2-3 TRBV28 NA ASSFSASTLGNTQY
12 TRBJ2-5 TRBV6-6 TRBD1 ASSQGQGVKTQY
13 TRBJ2-7 TRBV19 NA ASSIRASVSYEQY
12 TRBJ2-5 TRBV11-2 TRBD2 ASSFTSGTETQY
12 TRBJ1-5 TRBV2 NA ASSEGGGAQPQH
12 TRBJ1-4 TRBV2 NA ASRRTATNEKLF